The entry that follows covers one T cell receptor beta chain sequence. No cognate antigen has been identified for it. No much larger clonotype is one base removed from it; base qualities were not supplied. The record originates from a study of cytomegalovirus exposure and HLA in healthy donors (dated by TCRdb to 2015 to 2018). In terms of the full investigation: According to a later analysis, the 120 or so validation repertoires were produced on the same platform as the 680 or so repertoires of the first cohort. The study aimed to test whether cataloging public T cell receptors could reveal signatures of past pathogen exposure. In addition to the first cohort of around 670 subjects, a separate validation cohort of 130 or so different subjects was used. To predict cytomegalovirus infection status, the study combined high-throughput TCR immunosequencing, statistical association of individual TCRs with disease status, and machine learning.

The donors belonged to the validation cohort of about 120 subjects, which was separate from the approximately 700-subject first cohort. Paper-wide results and their limitations: All 110 or so repertoires were used to score co-occurrence in the validation cohort in a later analysis, because that analysis had no HLA typing for the cohort. While some public TCRs were present in many individuals, most TCR sequences turned up only very rarely across donors. The authors suggested that the approach could potentially be generalized to other disease states and immunological phenotypes. The classifier was reported to diagnose cytomegalovirus status with high specificity and sensitivity in both the original and validation cohorts. The study listed 164 TCR beta chains as associated with cytomegalovirus. A few of the identified cytomegalovirus-associated TCR beta chains were confirmed in vitro to be specific for cytomegalovirus antigens. Subsequent analysis determined that TCRs grouped into clusters in the first cohort also showed a tendency toward co-occurrence across the roughly 120 validation repertoires, and approximately 94% of cluster scores exceeded 0.

Measured from the cysteine to the phenylalanine, the CDR3 is 16 residues long. Here the CDR3 DNA is all that survives: 48 bases in frame from base 1. CDR1 and CDR2, looked up from the germline V gene, are SNHLY and FYNNEI. Ends trimmed: V by 3 bases, J by 1 base; bases unmatched to a gene: 9. The receptor library was made with the immunoSEQ multiplex PCR assay. As for how the authors treated the data: To diagnose cytomegalovirus status from the catalog of TCR beta chain sequences, a statistical classification framework was built. The source is immuneACCESS, and TCRdb retained only in-frame sequences with V and J called. Part of the clones is not carried over; for the studies checked, unresolved V genes explain less than half of this, and the remainder is unexplained. V, J and clone size are those of that table, while D and trimming were read from the DNA. The sample records more than 95,000 clones, roughly 90% of which are singletons. Of the sample, about 1.9% is held by the ten largest clones.

Sequencing was carried out using PBMCs. The sequence came from a woman under 30 in good health and CMV-seronegative. This receptor chain uses TRBV2 and TRBJ2-7, and 7 junction bases match TRBD1. The CDR3 has the sequence CASSEIEGQQSYEQYF. The DNA sequence is as follows: TGTGCCAGCAGTGAGATCGAGGGACAGCAATCCTACGAGCAGTACTTC.